These 7 T cell receptor beta chains came from one sample sequenced in a study of vaccination and CD4 T cells after COVID-19. An Oncomine TCR Beta short-read assay was used to sequence the DNA from cultured CD4+ T cells. Each CDR3 protein gets one entry after TCRdb re-called the PCR reads with MiXCR. Among over 10,000 distinct CDR3 sequences listed, over 30% were seen once. No antigen has been assigned to these receptors. Described treatment: roughly 10-day PBMC culture with coronavirus spike peptide pools or control peptides (ViraFEST assay). Specimen: cultured CD4+ T cells from blood. All receptors derive from a human donor with COVID-19.

This chain links TRBV6-1 with TRBJ1-1; TRBD1 aligns across 8 bases. Trimming cost V 8 bases and J 10 bases; bases outside gene matches: 9. The CDR3 spans 12 residues. CDR1 is MNHNS, CDR2 SASEGT, per germline. The CDR3 DNA follows: TGTGCCAGCGAAGGACAGGGACGAGGAGCTTTCTTT. Translating gives CASEGQGRGAFF.

This sequence joins TRBV12-3 or TRBV12-4 and TRBJ2-5; tentative D call: TRBD1 (6 bases). The V end was cut by 4 bases, the J end by 9 bases, with 12 bases between. This CDR3 comprises 12 residues. DNA for the CDR3: TGTGCCAGCAGTTCAGGGGCCACGGCCCAGTACTTC. Amino acids: CASSSGATAQYF.

This clonotype was recorded a few times. V and J are TRBV6-1 and TRBJ2-1; 8 bases are a match to TRBD1. The DNA matches TRBJ2-7 better at its end, which makes the J call doubtful. The CDR3 is 15 amino acids. The germline CDR1 and CDR2 sequences are MNHNS and SASEGT. The CDR3 sequence: CATEGGTGGSYEQYF. CDR3 DNA: TGTGCCACCGAAGGGGGAACAGGGGGCTCCTACGAGCAGTACTTC.

This clonotype appeared a few times. V gene TRBV18 combines with J gene TRBJ2-2, with unresolved D. V dropped 3 bases and J dropped 6 bases, with 11 bases sitting between them. This CDR3 has 14 amino acids. CDR1 and CDR2 (germline): KGHSH, LQKENI. CDR3 loop: CASSPNMRSGELFF. The CDR3, as DNA: TGTGCCAGCTCACCTAACATGCGGTCCGGGGAGCTGTTTTTT.

This clonotype was seen only once. This chain joins TRBV20-1 and TRBJ2-7, with 12 bases matching TRBD2. V was pared by 6 bases and J by 4 bases, with 13 bases of the junction left unmatched. CDR1 is DFQATT, CDR2 SNEGSKA, per germline (reference sequence). The CDR3 loop spans 16 amino acids. The CDR3 nucleotides read TGCAGTGCCGATCCCTCACTAGCGGGGGGTCAATACGAGCAGTACTTC. It codes for CSADPSLAGGQYEQYF.

Only a few counts were recorded for this clonotype. V and J are TRBV20-1 and TRBJ2-2; D unclear. Germline V gives CDR1 DFQATT, CDR2 SNEGSKA (reference sequence). Trimming pared 3 bases from V and 8 bases from J, leaving 13 bases between. The CDR3 extends over 13 amino acids. The CDR3 protein is CSASPRSHGELFF. In DNA, the CDR3 is TGCAGTGCTAGTCCCAGATCTCATGGGGAGCTGTTTTTT.

The rearrangement joins TRBV19 to TRBJ1-5, with D possibly being TRBD1 (6 bases). Deletions cut 4 bases from V and 7 bases from J, with 14 bases between. The germline V gene encodes CDR1 LNHDA and CDR2 SQIVND (reference sequence). The CDR3 is made up of 14 amino acids. As DNA, the CDR3 is TGTGCCAGTAGTAAACAGGGTGGCGCCCAGCCCCAGCATTTT. Protein sequence: CASSKQGGAQPQHF.